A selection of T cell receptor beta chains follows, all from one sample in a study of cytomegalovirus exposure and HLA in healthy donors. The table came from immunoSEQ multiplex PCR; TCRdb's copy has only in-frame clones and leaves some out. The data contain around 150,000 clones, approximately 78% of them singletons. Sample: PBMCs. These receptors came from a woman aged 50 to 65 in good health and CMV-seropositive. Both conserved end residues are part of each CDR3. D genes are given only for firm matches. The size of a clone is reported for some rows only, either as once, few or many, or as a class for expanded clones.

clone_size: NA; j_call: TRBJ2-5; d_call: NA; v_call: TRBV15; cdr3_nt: TGTGCCACCAGCAGAGATGGCCTCCAAGAGACCCAGTACTTC; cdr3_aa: CATSRDGLQETQYF
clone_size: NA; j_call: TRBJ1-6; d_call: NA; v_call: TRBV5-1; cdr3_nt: TGCGCCAGCAGCTTGGCAGGGCCCGAGAATAATTCACCCCTCCACTTT; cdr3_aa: CASSLAGPENNSPLHF
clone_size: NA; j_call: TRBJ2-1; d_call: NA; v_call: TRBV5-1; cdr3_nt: TGCGCCAGCAGCTTGGGACAGATCTCCTACAATGAGCAGTTCTTC; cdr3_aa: CASSLGQISYNEQFF
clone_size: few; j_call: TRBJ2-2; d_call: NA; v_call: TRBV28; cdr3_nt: TGTGCCAGCAGTAGCGCAACCGGGGAGCTGTTTTTT; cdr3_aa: CASSSATGELFF
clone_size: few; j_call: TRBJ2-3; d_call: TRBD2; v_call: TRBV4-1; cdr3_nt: TGCGCCAGCAGCCAGGTCGGACTAGCCGAGGGGGGAGATACGCAGTATTTT; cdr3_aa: CASSQVGLAEGGDTQYF
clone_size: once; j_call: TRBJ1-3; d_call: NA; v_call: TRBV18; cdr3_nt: TGTGCCAGCTCACCCGACAGCTTCTCTGGAAACACCATATATTTT; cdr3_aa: CASSPDSFSGNTIYF
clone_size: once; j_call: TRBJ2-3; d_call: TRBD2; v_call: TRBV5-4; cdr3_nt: TGTGCCAGCAGCTTGCTGAAGATGTCTAGCGGTAGCACAGATACGCAGTATTTT; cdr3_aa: CASSLLKMSSGSTDTQYF
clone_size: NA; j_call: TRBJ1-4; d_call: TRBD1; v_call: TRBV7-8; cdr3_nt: TGTGCCAGCAGCTCCCGGGACAGGGGAAAGGAAAAACTGTTTTTT; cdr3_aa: CASSSRDRGKEKLFF
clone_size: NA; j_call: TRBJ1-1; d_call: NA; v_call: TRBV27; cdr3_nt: TGTGCCGCCGGAGGGTGGATTAACACTGAAGCTTTCTTT; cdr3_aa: CAAGGWINTEAFF
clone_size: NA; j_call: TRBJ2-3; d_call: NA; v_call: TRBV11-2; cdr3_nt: TGTGCCAGCAGCTTCTCGATAGCGGATACGCAGTATTTT; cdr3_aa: CASSFSIADTQYF
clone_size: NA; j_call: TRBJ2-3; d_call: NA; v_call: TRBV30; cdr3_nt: TGTGCCTGGAACAGGGCCCTCACAGATACGCAGTATTTT; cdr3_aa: CAWNRALTDTQYF
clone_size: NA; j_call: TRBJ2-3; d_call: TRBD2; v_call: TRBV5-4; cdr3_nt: TGTGCCAGCACCCGGCGGGGGGCCCTCACAGATACGCAGTATTTT; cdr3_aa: CASTRRGALTDTQYF
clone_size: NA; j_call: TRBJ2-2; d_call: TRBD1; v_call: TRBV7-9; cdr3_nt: TGTGCCAGCAGTTTGACAGGGGGTAGCGGCGGGGAGCTGTTTTTT; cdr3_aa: CASSLTGGSGGELFF
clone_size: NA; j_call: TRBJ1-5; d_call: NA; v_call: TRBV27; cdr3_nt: TGTGCCAGCAGTTGGCAGGCCGGTTCCCGGCAGCCCCAGCATTTT; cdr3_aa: CASSWQAGSRQPQHF
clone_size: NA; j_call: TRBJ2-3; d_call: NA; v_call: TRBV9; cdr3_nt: TGTGCCAGCAGCGTAGGTAGGGACTGGGGTAGCAGAAGCACAGATACGCAGTATTTT; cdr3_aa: CASSVGRDWGSRSTDTQYF
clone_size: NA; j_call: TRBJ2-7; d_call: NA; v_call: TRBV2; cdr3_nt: TGTGCAAATAATAGAGTAGAACGGGGAAGCGAGCAGTACTTC; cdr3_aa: CANNRVERGSEQYF
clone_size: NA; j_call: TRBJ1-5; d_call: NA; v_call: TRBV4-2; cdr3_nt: TGTGCCAGCAGCCAAGACGGATGGGGCCCCTCGCCCCAGCATTTT; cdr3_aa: CASSQDGWGPSPQHF
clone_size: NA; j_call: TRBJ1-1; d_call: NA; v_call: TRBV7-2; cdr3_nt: TGTGCCAGCAGCTTAGACCGCAGAGCTTTCTTT; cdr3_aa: CASSLDRRAFF
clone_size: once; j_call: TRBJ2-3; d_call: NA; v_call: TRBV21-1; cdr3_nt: TGTGCCAGCAGCAAAGTAGAGACAGGAGCCACAGATACGCAGTATTTT; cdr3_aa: CASSKVETGATDTQYF
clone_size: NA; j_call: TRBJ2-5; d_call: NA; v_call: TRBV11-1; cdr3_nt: TGTGCCAGCAGAGCCTTTGGACAAGCAGGTATCCAAGAGACCCAGTACTTC; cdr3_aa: CASRAFGQAGIQETQYF
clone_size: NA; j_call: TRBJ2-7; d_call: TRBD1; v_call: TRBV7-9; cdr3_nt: TGTGCCAGCAGCTTAGCAACCGGGACAGGGATTTTCGACGCGCAGTACTTC; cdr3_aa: CASSLATGTGIFDAQYF
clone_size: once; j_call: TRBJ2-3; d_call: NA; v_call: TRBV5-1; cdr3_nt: TGCGCCAGCAGCTTCGGGACTAGCACAGATACGCAGTATTTT; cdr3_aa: CASSFGTSTDTQYF
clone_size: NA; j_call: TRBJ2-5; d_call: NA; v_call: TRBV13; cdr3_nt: TGTGCCAGCAGCCTCCACCAAGAGACCCAGTACTTC; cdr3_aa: CASSLHQETQYF
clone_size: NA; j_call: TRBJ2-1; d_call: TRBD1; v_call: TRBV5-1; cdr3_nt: TGCGCCAGCAGCTTACCCTCGGGACAGACCATCAAAAATCCTTTCGTTGACTACAATGAGCAGTTCTTC; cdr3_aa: CASSLPSGQTIKNPFVDYNEQFF
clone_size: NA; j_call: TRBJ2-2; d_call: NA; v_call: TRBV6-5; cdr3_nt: TGTGCCAGCAGTTTAAAGGACAGATACACCGGGGAGCTGTTTTTT; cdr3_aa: CASSLKDRYTGELFF
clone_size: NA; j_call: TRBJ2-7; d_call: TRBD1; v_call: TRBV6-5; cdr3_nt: TGTGCCAGCAGTAGTCTTCAGGGGGCCAGCGAGCAGTACTTC; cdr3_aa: CASSSLQGASEQYF
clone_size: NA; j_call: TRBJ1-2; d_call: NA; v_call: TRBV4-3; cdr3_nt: TGCGCCAGCAGCCAAGGAGTACAGGGAAACTATGGCTACACCTTC; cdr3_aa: CASSQGVQGNYGYTF